Listed here is a single TCR beta chain. Its antigen is not identified. This entry is derived from a study of shared clonotypes between healthy human individuals. On the study more broadly: Researchers assigned three CD4 naive, three CD4 memory, two CD8 naive and one CD8 memory plate to each donor.

Germline V gene lookup returns CDR1 SGHRS and CDR2 YFSETQ. Losses at the gene ends were 6 bases for V and 6 bases for J; bases not matched to a gene: 8. The length of the CDR3 is 15 residues. Researchers divided each subset's genomic DNA evenly across several immunoSEQ plates. Generated by immunoSEQ multiplex PCR, the TCRdb table keeps only in-frame clones and is missing some. In the table there are 1 million to 1.2 million clones, around 77% of which are singletons. Study-wide points: Non-shared clonotypes had lower generation probabilities than clonotypes shared by all four sorted-subset donors.

The sequence derives from a man aged 18 to 35 in good health. Some clones in this sample may be carry-over from other donors' samples. J is TRBJ2-1 and V is TRBV5-1, with 11 bases lining up with TRBD2. Material: memory CD4+ T cells from PBMCs. Subset described: CD45RA-negative fraction. The chain's CDR3 is CASIPLAGVGNEQFF. For the CDR3, the DNA is TGCGCCAGCATCCCACTAGCGGGAGTGGGCAATGAGCAGTTCTTC.